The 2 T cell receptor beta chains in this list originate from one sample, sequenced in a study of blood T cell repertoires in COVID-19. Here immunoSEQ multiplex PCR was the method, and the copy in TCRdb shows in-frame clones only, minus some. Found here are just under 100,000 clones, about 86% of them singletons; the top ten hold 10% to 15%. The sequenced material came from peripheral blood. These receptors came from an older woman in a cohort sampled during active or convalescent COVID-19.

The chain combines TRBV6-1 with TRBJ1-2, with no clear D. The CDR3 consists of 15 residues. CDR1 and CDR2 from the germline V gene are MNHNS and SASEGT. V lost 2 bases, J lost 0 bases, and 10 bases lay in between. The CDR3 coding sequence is TGTGCCAGCAGTGAACGGGTAGGAGCTAACTATGGCTACACCTTC. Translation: CASSERVGANYGYTF.

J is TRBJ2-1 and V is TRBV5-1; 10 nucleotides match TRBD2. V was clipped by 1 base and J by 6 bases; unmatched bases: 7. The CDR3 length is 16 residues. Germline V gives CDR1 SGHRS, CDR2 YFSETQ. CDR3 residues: CASSLRRTSGVNEQFF. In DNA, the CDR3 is TGCGCCAGCAGCTTGAGGAGGACTAGCGGTGTCAATGAGCAGTTCTTC.